These T cell receptor beta chains were read from a single sample in a study of blood T cells in healthy people across ages. TCRdb processed the 5' RACE reads anew with MiXCR; each CDR3 protein has one entry. The sample lists fewer than 800,000 distinct CDR3 sequences; around 25% were seen once. These same records also appear under a second study, on T cells of mothers and their children.

Sequencing input: blood. The receptor set was obtained from a boy between 10 and 17 years old in good health. Each CDR3 is given with its conserved first and last residue. D genes are given only for firm matches. For some rows the clone size is stated as once, few or many, or as a class when expanded; others skip it.

j_call clone_size d_call v_call cdr3_nt cdr3_aa
TRBJ2-3 NA NA TRBV7-3 TGTGCCAGCGGAAGGGGGGGGACAAGCACAGATGCGCAGTATTTT CASGRGGTSTDAQYF
TRBJ2-1 NA TRBD2 TRBV20-1 TGCAGTGCCAGAGATTGGGGAGGGACGAACAATGAGCAGTTCTTC CSARDWGGTNNEQFF
TRBJ1-6 NA NA TRBV21-1 TGTGCCAGCAGTATACAGAACCAGGGTGCCCCCCTCCACTTT CASSIQNQGAPLHF
TRBJ2-5 NA TRBD2 TRBV6-6 TGTGCCAGCAGTTACTCGGGACTAGCGGGAGGAGGGACCCAGTACTTC CASSYSGLAGGGTQYF
TRBJ2-5 few NA TRBV29-1 TGCAGCGTTACTCACGAGACCCAGTACTTC CSVTHETQYF
TRBJ2-1 NA TRBD2 TRBV7-3 TGTGCCAGCAGCTCGGCTCGACAGGGTTCGGCGGGAGGGGAAGGAAATGAGCAGTTCTTC CASSSARQGSAGGEGNEQFF
TRBJ2-3 few NA TRBV6-2/TRBV6-3 TGTGCCAGCAGTTACGCGTGGGGACGGGATACGCAGTATTTT CASSYAWGRDTQYF
TRBJ2-4 few NA TRBV20-1 TGCAGTGCCCAAGGACCACTATCTCTAGCCAAAAACATTCAGTACTTC CSAQGPLSLAKNIQYF
TRBJ2-5 NA NA TRBV7-3 TGTGCCAGCAGCTTTAGGGGATTTGAGACCCAGTACTTC CASSFRGFETQYF
TRBJ2-7 NA NA TRBV7-9 TGTGCCAGCAGCTTATATGGGTACCGGGACATCTCTCCCTACGAGCAGTACTTC CASSLYGYRDISPYEQYF
TRBJ2-6 few TRBD1 TRBV4-2 TGTGCCAGCAGCCAAGATGGCTTAGGTAGGACAGGAAGCTCTGGGGCCAACGTCCTGACTTTC CASSQDGLGRTGSSGANVLTF
TRBJ1-5 NA TRBD1 TRBV12-5 TGTGCTAGTGGTTTGGTACGGGGACCGGGACAGGGGGTTGATCAGCCCCAGCATTTT CASGLVRGPGQGVDQPQHF
TRBJ2-5 NA TRBD2 TRBV2 TGTGCCAGCAGTGAAGGAGCGGGGGGGGTCGAGACCCAGTACTTC CASSEGAGGVETQYF
TRBJ2-5 NA TRBD2 TRBV3-1 TGTGCCAGCAGCCCTCGGGGGGAAGACTTTCAAGAGACCCAGTACTTC CASSPRGEDFQETQYF
TRBJ2-3 many NA TRBV7-2 TGTGCCAGCAGCTTAGTTCCGGAGACAGCTACGCAGTATTTT CASSLVPETATQYF
TRBJ2-2 NA NA TRBV29-1 TGCAGCGCACTTGGGGGCACCGGGGAGCTGTTTTTT CSALGGTGELFF
TRBJ2-7 NA NA TRBV2 TGTGCCATCCGGGACTGGAGCTCCTACGAGCAGTACTTC CAIRDWSSYEQYF
TRBJ2-5 few NA TRBV2 TGTGCCAGCAGTGAGCGCAGGGCCCAAGAGACCCAGTACTTC CASSERRAQETQYF
TRBJ1-4 few NA TRBV5-8 TGTGCCAGCAGCCCAGGGACCGGAGATAGTGAAAAACTGCTTTTT CASSPGTGDSEKLLF
TRBJ1-2 few NA TRBV14 TGTGCCAGCAGCCAAGACCGGGCCGCTAACTATGGCTACACCTTC CASSQDRAANYGYTF
TRBJ2-3 many TRBD2 TRBV7-2 TGTGCCAGCAGCCCAAGGACTAGCGGAACCACAGATACGCAGTATTTT CASSPRTSGTTDTQYF
TRBJ2-7 NA TRBD2 TRBV20-1 TGCAGTGCTAGTGCACTAGCGGAGACAATCTACGAGCAGTACTTC CSASALAETIYEQYF
TRBJ1-2 NA TRBD1 TRBV6-5 TGTGCCAGCGGCCAGGGGGGATCCAATGGCTACACCTTC CASGQGGSNGYTF
TRBJ2-1 once NA TRBV5-6 TGTGCCAGCAGCTTGACGGACGCATGGAATGAGCAGTTCTTC CASSLTDAWNEQFF
TRBJ2-3 few TRBD2 TRBV29-1 TGCAGCGTCGCAGGGGGGACTAGCGACACAGATACGCAGTATTTT CSVAGGTSDTDTQYF
TRBJ2-7 NA NA TRBV12-5 TGTGCTAGTGGTTTGGTACAAGGGGGAGGGTACGAGCAGTACTTC CASGLVQGGGYEQYF
TRBJ2-1 many TRBD2 TRBV5-1 TGCGCCAGCAGCTTGGAATTAGCGGGAGGTGAGCAGTTCTTC CASSLELAGGEQFF
TRBJ1-6 few NA TRBV19 TGTGCCAGTAGTATAGGGGGGGGGGATAATTCACCCCTCCACTTT CASSIGGGDNSPLHF
TRBJ2-5 NA NA TRBV7-9 TGTGCCAGCAGCTTAGCGTGGCTAGAGCCCCAGGACTTC CASSLAWLEPQDF
TRBJ1-5 once NA TRBV7-8 TGTGCCAGCAGCTACCTAACAGGGTACCATCAGCCCCAGCATTTT CASSYLTGYHQPQHF
TRBJ1-2 few TRBD1 TRBV6-5 TGTGCCAGCAGTCCCCAAACAGGGGTCTATGGCTACACCTTC CASSPQTGVYGYTF
TRBJ2-1 NA NA TRBV19 TGTGCCAGTAGTATCGGATCATTCGGGGTAAATGAGCAGTTCTTC CASSIGSFGVNEQFF